This T cell receptor (beta chain) was observed in a study of T-cell reconstitution after alpha-beta-depleted transplantation in children (dated by TCRdb to 2016 to 2017). Regarding the complete study: T-cell immune reconstitution after TCRalphabeta/CD19-depleted allogeneic hematopoietic cell transplantation in children was quantitatively tracked in the study by means of TCR repertoire profiling.

The CDR3, from cysteine to phenylalanine, totals 13 residues. Left in the record is the CDR3 DNA by itself, 39 bases read in frame from the first base. V was cut back by 4 bases and J by 4 bases, leaving a gap of 9 bases between them. The treatment or condition label here, explained by the study, means: allogeneic hematopoietic cell transplantation with graft depleted of TCRalphabeta T cells and CD19 B cells. Transplant recipients were children who received TCRalphabeta/CD19-depleted allogeneic hematopoietic cell grafts. General study outcomes and caveats: Over subsequent months, a decline in hyperexpanded clone frequencies was noted, and after one year, T-cell counts and TCRbeta diversity were mostly ascribed to newly produced T cells. The apparently early alphabetaT-cell count recovery about two months after transplant was reportedly dependent on only several hundred rapidly expanded clones derived from non-depleted graft cells. In some patients, the high TCRbeta diversity seen at day 60 was put down to recipient T cells and intrathymic progenitors that had survived conditioning.

Libraries were made using PCR. Sequencing took place on an Illumina HiSeq 2500. TCR libraries were prepared with molecular barcoding, using unique molecular identifiers to normalize TCRbeta repertoire quantification. The public reads were reprocessed in TCRdb via fastp at Q25 and MiXCR, keeping in-frame beta chains. Each CDR3 protein appears once, grouped with its most common genes and DNA. The sample profile shows 200,000 to 250,000 distinct CDR3 sequences; roughly 9.1% of them were found once. Less than 40% of the sample lies in the top ten. This clonotype was counted a few times. The antigen this receptor binds is unknown. No much larger clone is present one base from it, and per-base qualities are unavailable.

The sequence links TRBV12-3 or TRBV12-4 to TRBJ2-3, and the D gene may be TRBD1, 5 bases matching. The sample here was PBMCs, mostly from graft donor cells, taken 360 days after TCRalphabeta/CD19-depleted stem cell transplant. The sequence was collected from a male patient aged 2-9 years who had a stem cell transplant for acute myeloid leukemia, so the T cells may come from the graft donor. The nucleotides read TGTGCCAGCAGTTGGGGCATTGCAGATACGCAGTATTTT. It codes for CASSWGIADTQYF.